This TCR beta chain emerged from a study of shared clonotypes between healthy human individuals. The study's findings and limits: The low donor count limited represented genetic and exposure-history diversity.

The assay was immunoSEQ multiplex PCR, and TCRdb's table has in-frame clones only and misses some. The sample includes 760,000 or so clones, roughly 96% seen only once; the top ten take roughly 0.23%. Only CD45RO-negative cells positively selected for CCR7 counted as naive CD8 cells, so terminally differentiated effector memory CD45RA+ cells were excluded. On this clone: What it binds is unknown.

The specimen sequenced was naive CD8+ T cells sorted from blood. This clonotype was sampled from a man younger than 45 in good health.

Here the CDR3 reads CASSHHRGQGAFPYEQYF. DNA for the CDR3: TGTGCCAGCAGCCACCATCGGGGACAGGGGGCCTTCCCCTACGAGCAGTACTTC. This chain connects TRBV7-9 to TRBJ2-7, with TRBD1 matching over 12 bases. The length of the CDR3 is 18 residues. The V gene's germline CDR1 is SEHNR and CDR2 FQNEAQ (reference sequence). With V trimmed by 5 bases and J by 2 bases, 13 bases remained unmatched.